This T cell receptor beta chain is drawn from a study of blood T cell repertoires in COVID-19. Original handling: Amplified reference gene primers provided the basis for estimating nucleated cell counts. Assay used: immunoSEQ multiplex PCR; TCRdb lists only in-frame clones, some missing. V, J and clone size were drawn from that table, and D and trimming were deduced from the DNA. The table includes approximately 72,000 clones, 88% detected once. The V gene end was trimmed by 6 bases and the J gene end by 5 bases; junction bases not matched to a gene: 9. The V gene's germline CDR1 is MNHEY and CDR2 SVGAGI. CDR3 length equals 14 residues.

The chain links TRBV6-5 to TRBJ1-1; 7 nucleotides align to TRBD1. The source material was peripheral blood. This receptor was taken from a man aged 45-60 years with acute or convalescent COVID-19. The CDR3 reads CASRAGQAPTEAFF. As DNA, the CDR3 is TGTGCCAGCAGAGCCGGACAGGCTCCGACTGAAGCTTTCTTT.